This T cell receptor beta chain came from a study of CD8+ T cells in alopecia areata. Study background: It was oral tofacitinib, at 5 to 10 mg twice daily, that treated patients received. Study conclusions and caveats: For lesional scalp, especially alopecia totalis/universalis, clonality was higher than in normal scalp.

This clone was counted once. Its target is not known. Treatment denoted: oral pan-JAK inhibitor, 5-10 mg twice daily. Isolated RNA was reverse transcribed into cDNA used as the sequencing template. The table came from immunoSEQ multiplex PCR; TCRdb's copy has only in-frame clones and leaves some out. The sample records roughly 200,000 clones, approximately 60% being singletons. CDR1 is SNHLY, CDR2 FYNNEI, per germline. Trimming removed 1 base at V and 0 bases at J, with 14 bases between. This CDR3 comprises 17 residues. V usage is TRBV2 and J usage is TRBJ2-3, with D perhaps TRBD1 or TRBD2 (5 bases each). The sequence was obtained from a human donor with alopecia areata. Sequenced material: CD4+ T cells sorted from blood, taken at week 4, from a patient treated with tofacitinib. The CDR3 coding sequence is TGTGCCAGCAGTGAAGGGGGGACCCCCCTTAGCACAGATACGCAGTATTTT. This translates into CASSEGGTPLSTDTQYF. Filled out from reference TRBV2 and TRBJ2-3, the complete variable domain reads EPEVTQTPSHQVTQMGQEVILRCVPISNHLYFYWYRQILGQKVEFLVSFYNNEISEKSEIFDDQFSVERPDGSNFTLKIRSTKLEDSAMYFCASSEGGTPLSTDTQYFGPGTRLTVL.